This TCR beta chain was sequenced for a study of T cell repertoires in cytomegalovirus infection. Whole-study results and caveats: CMV-specific TCR beta clonotypes restricted by HLA-C dominated the ex vivo response. The cumulative frequency of public TCR beta families distinguished individuals who carried CMV together with the relevant HLA.

Concerning this clonotype: Its target is not known.

TCRdb called the reads again in MiXCR, with one record for every CDR3 protein. This sample has around 360,000 distinct CDR3 sequences; roughly 34% occur once, and the top ten carry roughly 12%. The length of the CDR3 is 9 residues. Germline-derived CDR1 and CDR2 are LGHNA and YSLEER. The chain is built from TRBV4-3 and TRBJ2-2; D unclear. The source of this sequence is a human donor in good health (CMV status not recorded). Some clones in this sample may be carry-over from other donors' samples. The sequences come from cultured PBMCs, collected from culture after CMV antigen stimulation. The CDR3 region is CEADGELFF. DNA for the CDR3: TGCGAGGCGGACGGGGAGCTGTTTTTT.